This T cell receptor beta chain is drawn from a study of T cell responses to AZD1222 COVID-19 vaccine. Study conclusions and caveats: The study found Spike-specific TCR breadth and depth rose after two AZD1222 doses. Just six or seven AZD1222 recipients tested seropositive at baseline.

Data came from immunoSEQ multiplex PCR; TCRdb stores just in-frame clones and leaves some out. The table includes 170,000 or so clones, roughly nine tenths detected once. This clone was counted a single time. The antigen is undetermined. Germline V gene sequence: CDR1 MNHEY, CDR2 SVGAGI. V gave up 5 bases and J gave up 2 bases; unmatched junction bases: 5. The CDR3 covers 14 residues. Sequencing was performed on peripheral blood, taken on day 0 of AZD1222 vaccination. The chain employs TRBV6-5 and TRBJ1-1, with 7 nucleotides matching TRBD1. The source of this sequence is an adult in good health. CDR3 region: CASSRQGFNTEAFF. CDR3 sequence (DNA): TGTGCCAGCAGTCGACAGGGATTTAACACTGAAGCTTTCTTT.